This T cell receptor beta chain was identified during a study of T cell responses to AZD1222 COVID-19 vaccine. Germline V lookup: CDR1 LNHDA, CDR2 SQIVND (reference sequence). Trimming took off 6 bases at V and 4 bases at J, with 22 bases between the two ends. CDR3 length equals 17 residues. Whole-study findings and limits: After the peak T cell response, and only then, were repertoires sampled.

This clone has only one observation. Its antigen is unknown. The repertoire was sequenced with immunoSEQ multiplex PCR; TCRdb's copy has only in-frame clones and lacks some. The profile covers about 110,000 clones, with about 85% appearing a single time and 3.5% to 4.5% taken by the ten largest. V and J are TRBV19 and TRBJ1-5, with a weak D call TRBD1 (6 bases). The receptor was isolated from an adult in good health. Here the sequenced sample was peripheral blood, taken on day 0 of AZD1222 vaccination. This CDR3 reads CASSPRDAEGVNQPQHF. CDR3 nucleotide sequence: TGTGCCAGTAGCCCCCGGGACGCCGAGGGGGTTAATCAGCCCCAGCATTTT.